This passage covers 20 T cell receptor beta chains from one sample sequenced in a study of spatial heterogeneity in lung cancer (dated by TCRdb to between 2017 and 2020). On the study overall, not on this receptor specifically: The tumor nonsynonymous mutation count correlated with the number of expanded intratumoral alpha and beta TCRs.

Libraries were made using 5' RACE. The sequencing machine was a NextSeq 500. Through fastp at Q25 and MiXCR, TCRdb rebuilt clones from the public reads, retaining in-frame beta chains. Rows matching on CDR3 protein sequence are summarized as one entry with the most common DNA and genes. The sample contains about 9,200 distinct CDR3 sequences, about 54% of them found a single time. The top ten hold roughly 30% of the sample. The time point tag for this specimen amounts to: sample taken at primary tumor resection. Their recognized antigens are unknown. Sample: lung tumor tissue, taken at surgery. The receptors shown here come from a female donor with early-stage non-small cell lung cancer.

Comments on this clonotype: Because the library targeted alpha chains, this beta chain is an off-target read whose size means little. The J gene is TRBJ1-1, the V gene TRBV28, with 8 bases that match TRBD1. Germline CDR1 MDHEN, CDR2 SYDVKM. V lost 9 bases, J lost 8 bases, and 5 bases stayed unmatched. This CDR3 region has 11 residues. The CDR3 loop reads CASHRGREAFF. The CDR3 coding sequence is TGTGCCAGTCACAGGGGGAGGGAAGCTTTCTTT.

This clonotype turned up a few times. For a library built for alpha chains, this beta chain is a stray read; little rests on its size. The chain links TRBV18 to TRBJ2-7; TRBD1 is a possible D gene (6 bases). This CDR3 comprises 15 residues. Per the germline V gene, CDR1 is KGHSH and CDR2 is LQKENI. The V end lost 2 bases, the J end lost 3 bases, and 14 bases lay between the germline ends. The CDR3 loop is CASSPGRGGIYEQYF. CDR3 coding DNA: TGTGCCAGCTCACCAGGAAGAGGGGGAATCTACGAGCAGTACTTC.

To note about this clonotype: A library prepared for alpha chains yielded this beta chain as an off-target read; its size is of little meaning. The V and J genes are TRBV6-2 or TRBV6-3 and TRBJ2-7; 8 bases fit TRBD2. V shed 6 bases and J 3 bases; nucleotides not matched to a gene: 1. Germline values: CDR1 MNHEY, CDR2 SVGEGT. The CDR3 runs 12 residues. CDR3 residues: CASSREGYEQYF. The DNA for the CDR3 is TGTGCCAGCAGCCGGGAGGGCTACGAGCAGTACTTC.

A remark on this clonotype: For a library built for alpha chains, this beta chain is a stray read; little rests on its size. The V gene is TRBV5-1, the J gene TRBJ2-5; 7 bases align to TRBD2. This CDR3 has 13 residues. Germline loops: CDR1 SGHRS, CDR2 YFSETQ. J gave up 4 bases and V 4 bases, and 4 bases lay outside the gene matches. The CDR3 DNA reads as TGCGCCAGCAGCGTTCCGGGGGGAGAGACCCAGTACTTC. Translation gives CASSVPGGETQYF.

Concerning this clonotype itself: For a library built for alpha chains, this beta chain is a stray read; little rests on its size. The chain employs TRBV20-1 and TRBJ2-7; 7 bases agree with TRBD1. Germline-derived CDR1 and CDR2 are DFQATT and SNEGSKA (reference sequence). V trimming: 3 bases; J trimming: 9 bases; junction bases outside the gene matches: 14. The CDR3 is 14 amino acids. CDR3 nucleotide sequence: TGCAGTGCTAGCCAGCCAGAGGGACAGAAATTGCAGTACTTC. It specifies CSASQPEGQKLQYF.

As to this clonotype: This beta chain is off target for a library built for alpha chains, so its abundance means little. The V and J genes are TRBV7-2 and TRBJ2-1; D assignment may be TRBD1 or TRBD2 (5 bases each). The CDR3 totals 15 residues. V lost 2 bases and J 4 bases, leaving 12 bases between the germline ends. CDR1 SGHTA and CDR2 FQGNSA come from the germline V gene. Here the CDR3 DNA reads TGTGCCAGCAGCTTACAGGGACGGACTTACAATGAGCAGTTCTTC. It specifies CASSLQGRTYNEQFF.

For this clonotype: Found in a library prepared for alpha chains, this beta chain is an off-target read, and its abundance has little meaning. Here the CDR3 reads CASSLKRETQYF. DNA for the CDR3: TGTGCCAGCAGCTTAAAGCGGGAGACCCAGTACTTC. The genes are TRBV7-3 and TRBJ2-5; maybe TRBD2 (5 bases). Trimming pared 1 base from V and 5 bases from J, leaving 5 bases between. The germline V gene encodes CDR1 SGHTA and CDR2 FQGTGA. The CDR3 is made up of 12 amino acids.

Remarks on this clonotype: Found in a library prepared for alpha chains, this beta chain is an off-target read, and its abundance has little meaning. The chain uses TRBV6-2 or TRBV6-3 and TRBJ1-1, with unresolved D. There are 11 residues in the CDR3. Germline CDR1 is MNHEY and CDR2 is SVGEGT. Trimming shortened V by 7 bases and J by 3 bases, and 6 bases separated the two germline ends. The CDR3 sequence is CASIRHTEAFF. The CDR3 region has the DNA TGTGCCAGCATCCGCCACACTGAAGCTTTCTTT.

About this clonotype itself: As an off-target read in a library built for alpha chains, this beta chain has a frequency of little significance. V and J are TRBV2 and TRBJ1-1, with D possibly matching TRBD1 (6 bases). CDR1 SNHLY and CDR2 FYNNEI come from the germline V gene. The ends were cut back, 1 base at V and 1 base at J, with 16 bases in the middle. The CDR3 length is 17 residues. The CDR3 DNA follows: TGTGCCAGCAGTGAAGAAGGGATCCGGGGGGCGAACACTGAAGCTTTCTTT. It specifies CASSEEGIRGANTEAFF.

On this clonotype: This beta chain is an off-target read within a library intended for alpha chains, so its frequency means little. V usage is TRBV20-1 and J usage is TRBJ2-2; D is unresolved. Germline CDR1 reads DFQATT; CDR2 reads SNEGSKA (reference sequence). V was shortened by 7 bases and J by 7 bases, with 19 bases between the two germline ends. There are 14 residues in the CDR3. CDR3 sequence reads: CSVLEGMVSGELFF. In DNA form, the CDR3 reads TGCAGTGTCCTTGAAGGGATGGTGAGCGGGGAGCTGTTTTTT.

Judged by abundance, this clonotype is medium-sized. This beta chain represents an off-target read in a library built for alpha chains; its size is of limited meaning. The V call is TRBV28, the J call TRBJ1-1; the match to TRBD1 covers 7 bases. The junction had 6 bases not matched to a gene; V was cut back by 5 bases and J by 0 bases. This CDR3 has 15 amino acids. In germline, CDR1 is MDHEN, CDR2 SYDVKM. The CDR3 region is CASSPLQGMNTEAFF. The CDR3, as DNA: TGTGCCAGCAGTCCATTACAGGGGATGAACACTGAAGCTTTCTTT.

As concerns this clonotype: Little can be read into the size of this beta chain, an off-target read in a library designed for alpha chains. The rearrangement joins TRBV11-2 to TRBJ2-1; 8 bases align to TRBD1. V dropped 5 bases and J dropped 9; count of bases not matched to a gene: 9. The CDR3 has 14 amino acids. The germline CDR1 and CDR2 sequences are SGHAT and FQNNGV. The CDR3 DNA sequence: TGTGCCAGCAGCCCCAGGGGGCGCTTCGGTGAGCAGTTCTTC. It codes for CASSPRGRFGEQFF.

Comment on this clonotype: Since it is a stray read in a library aimed at alpha chains, this beta chain has a size that is not meaningful. CDR3 in DNA: TGTGCCAGCAGCTTAGAGAGAGGTTCAGGGGAGACCCAGTACTTC. Protein product: CASSLERGSGETQYF. The chain uses TRBV7-9 and TRBJ2-5, with D possibly being TRBD1 (5 bases). V dropped 1 base and J dropped 5 bases, with 14 bases sitting between them. The CDR3 totals 15 residues. Germline assignment: CDR1 SEHNR and CDR2 FQNEAQ (reference sequence).

About this clonotype itself: This beta chain is an off-target read within a library intended for alpha chains, so its frequency means little. The chain joins TRBV5-4 to TRBJ2-4, with 10 bases matching TRBD1. The V segment lost 1 base and the J segment 1 base; nucleotides outside the gene matches: 5. The CDR3 contains 17 residues. Germline values: CDR1 SGHNT, CDR2 YYREEE (reference sequence). The CDR3 nucleotides read TGTGCCAGCAGCTTGTTAGGACAGGGGGTGGCCAAAAACATTCAGTACTTC. Amino acids: CASSLLGQGVAKNIQYF.

This clonotype has just a few counts. With the library built for alpha chains, this beta chain is off target and its frequency is not meaningful. The chain employs TRBV7-2 and TRBJ1-2, with unresolved D. The CDR3 extends over 14 amino acids. V lost 4 bases to trimming and J lost 5 bases, with 14 bases between them. The V gene's germline CDR1 is SGHTA and CDR2 FQGNSA. The CDR3 DNA is TGTGCCAGCAGCTCCGGCCTCCGACGTTATGGCTACACCTTC. Amino acids: CASSSGLRRYGYTF.

This clonotype was seen a handful of times. Within a library made for alpha chains, this beta chain is off target, and its count is uninformative. This chain uses TRBV12-3 or TRBV12-4 with TRBJ1-2; 8 bases agree with TRBD1. CDR3 length: 17 residues. V was clipped by 4 bases and J by 0 bases; unmatched bases: 10. This chain's CDR3 is CASSSIRGTGANYGYTF. CDR3 DNA sequence: TGTGCCAGCAGTTCAATAAGGGGGACAGGAGCTAACTATGGCTACACCTTC.

As for this clonotype: This beta chain appears as a stray read in a library generated for alpha chains; its size is not informative. The J gene is TRBJ2-1, the V gene TRBV28, with TRBD2 matching over 9 bases. This CDR3 has 16 residues. V was pared by 4 bases and J by 8 bases, with 12 bases of the junction left unmatched. Germline CDR1 reads MDHEN; CDR2 reads SYDVKM. This chain's CDR3 is CASSCPACGGAYEQFF. In nucleotides, the CDR3 is TGTGCCAGCAGTTGTCCCGCTTGCGGGGGGGCCTATGAGCAGTTCTTC.

This clonotype was recorded once. In a library made to pick up alpha chains, this beta chain is a stray read with a size that means little. The rearrangement uses TRBV7-8 and TRBJ1-3; the D gene is possibly TRBD1 (6 bases). CDR3 length equals 16 residues. CDR1 and CDR2 (germline): SGHVS, FQNEAQ. V lost 1 base and J lost 0, with 10 bases in between. The CDR3 sequence is CASSLETGLSGNTIYF. For the CDR3, the DNA is TGTGCCAGCAGCTTAGAGACAGGTCTCTCTGGAAACACCATATATTTT. The variable domain in full, with the rest retrieved from reference TRBV7-8 and TRBJ1-3, is GAGVSQSPRYKVAKRGQDVALRCDPISGHVSLFWYQQALGQGPEFLTYFQNEAQLDKSGLPSDRFFAERPEGSVSTLKIQRTQQEDSAVYLCASSLETGLSGNTIYFGEGSWLTVV.

Regarding this clonotype: Since it is a stray read in a library aimed at alpha chains, this beta chain has a size that is not meaningful. The rearrangement links TRBV2 to TRBJ2-1; possible D gene TRBD1, 6 bases. Germline V gene lookup returns CDR1 SNHLY and CDR2 FYNNEI. Trimming stripped 7 bases from V and 2 bases from J, with 12 bases between. This CDR3 region has 14 residues. The CDR3 nucleotides are TGTGCCAGCAAGGGGGAATATACCTACAATGAGCAGTTCTTC. It codes for CASKGEYTYNEQFF.

Concerning this clonotype: For a library built for alpha chains, this beta chain is a stray read; little rests on its size. The rearrangement uses TRBV15 and TRBJ2-7; TRBD1 matches at 8 bases. This CDR3 comprises 15 residues. Per germline, CDR1 LNHNV and CDR2 YYDKDF (reference sequence). V shed 1 base, J shed 6 bases, and the junction held 8 bases outside the gene matches. The CDR3 reads CATSRVRQGASEQYF. CDR3 DNA sequence: TGTGCCACCAGCAGAGTTCGGCAGGGGGCGAGCGAGCAGTACTTC.